Below are 25 T cell receptor beta chains sequenced from a single sample in a study of T-cell memory formation after mild COVID-19. TCRdb passed the 5' RACE reads through MiXCR, listing each CDR3 protein once. This sample has some 180,000 distinct CDR3 sequences, with less than 20% found just once. The sequencing sample was made of PBMCs or a T cell subset sorted from them (not recorded which). These receptors all come from a young man who had mild COVID-19 (a few samples of this study predate the infection). Cell type and time point are not known.

This clonotype was seen only a few times. The V and J genes are TRBV7-8 and TRBJ2-5; TRBD1 might be the D (6 bases). The CDR3 is 14 amino acids. Deletions cut 1 base from V and 4 bases from J, with 10 bases between. Germline CDR1 is SGHVS and CDR2 is FQNEAQ. CDR3 residues: CASSLVGGLETQYF. DNA of the CDR3: TGTGCCAGCAGCTTAGTAGGGGGATTAGAGACCCAGTACTTC. Together with reference TRBV7-8 and TRBJ2-5, the CDR3 gives the full variable domain: GAGVSQSPRYKVAKRGQDVALRCDPISGHVSLFWYQQALGQGPEFLTYFQNEAQLDKSGLPSDRFFAERPEGSVSTLKIQRTQQEDSAVYLCASSLVGGLETQYFGPGTRLLVL.

This clonotype turned up a few times. This sequence joins TRBV5-1 and TRBJ1-4; D not resolved. Looked up from germline, CDR1 is SGHRS and CDR2 is YFSETQ. This CDR3 contains 14 residues. The V and J ends lost 5 bases and 7 bases respectively, with 15 bases between them. As DNA, the CDR3 is TGCGCCAGCAGAGTTGTGGAACTTAGTGAAAAACTGTTTTTT. This gives the protein CASRVVELSEKLFF.

This clonotype showed up just a few times. The chain is built from TRBV6-2 or TRBV6-3 and TRBJ1-2; perhaps TRBD1 as D (6 bases). V lost 6 bases, J lost 8 bases, and 10 bases lay in between. The germline V gene encodes CDR1 MNHEY and CDR2 SVGEGT. This CDR3 is 11 amino acids long. The CDR3 reads CASRTGIGYTF. DNA for the CDR3: TGTGCCAGCAGGACAGGAATCGGCTACACCTTC.

This chain connects TRBV4-1 to TRBJ2-5, with D unclear. Germline V gene sequence: CDR1 MGHRA, CDR2 YSYEKL. The CDR3 has 15 amino acids. With 1 base removed from V and 5 bases from J, the gap between germline ends came to 14 bases. The CDR3 loop reads CASSQAGLVGETQYF. For the CDR3, the DNA is TGCGCCAGCAGCCAAGCTGGGTTAGTAGGCGAGACCCAGTACTTC.

The genes are TRBV10-3 and TRBJ2-7, with D tentatively TRBD2 (7 bases). The CDR3 is 12 amino acids. Germline V CDR1 and CDR2: ENHRY, SYGVKD. Trimming took 11 bases from V and 6 from J, leaving 17 bases between them. DNA for the CDR3: TGTGCCCTCAAGAGGGGGGAGGGCGAGCAGTACTTC. Translated: CALKRGEGEQYF.

The chain has TRBV5-8 and TRBJ2-5; 13 bases line up with TRBD2. V lost 6 bases to trimming and J lost 0 bases; unmatched junction nucleotides: 8. The germline V gene has CDR1 SGHTS and CDR2 YDEGEE. This CDR3 has 17 amino acids. The CDR3 loop reads CASTPGLAGADQETQYF. In DNA, the CDR3 is TGTGCCAGCACCCCCGGACTAGCGGGGGCCGACCAAGAGACCCAGTACTTC.

This chain links TRBV11-1 with TRBJ2-7, with 7 bases lining up with TRBD2. V dropped 3 bases and J dropped 4; count of bases not matched to a gene: 9. CDR3 length: 15 residues. The germline gives CDR1 SGHAT, CDR2 FQDESV (reference sequence). The CDR3 sequence is CASSLRDSGPYEQYF. The CDR3 DNA reads TGTGCCAGCAGCTTGCGAGATAGCGGGCCGTACGAGCAGTACTTC.

The chain links TRBV7-9 to TRBJ2-5; 11 bases match TRBD1. The CDR3 is made up of 15 amino acids. J lost 5 bases, V lost 5 bases, and 7 bases had no gene match. Germline V gives CDR1 SEHNR, CDR2 FQNEAQ (reference sequence). CDR3 region: CASSETDRGLETQYF. The DNA of the CDR3 is TGTGCCAGCAGCGAGACGGACAGGGGGCTTGAGACCCAGTACTTC.

This clonotype appeared a few times. The chain combines TRBV20-1 with TRBJ1-5; D is possibly TRBD1 (5 bases). The CDR3 totals 17 residues. The V gene's germline CDR1 is DFQATT and CDR2 SNEGSKA (reference sequence). V dropped 0 bases and J dropped 2 bases, with 17 bases sitting between them. CDR3 DNA: TGCAGTGCTAGAGATGGCAGGGTCAATAGACGCAATCAGCCCCAGCATTTT. Translating gives CSARDGRVNRRNQPQHF.

This clonotype was seen a handful of times. The chain carries TRBV15 and TRBJ2-3; a possible D gene is TRBD1 (6 bases). The germline gives CDR1 LNHNV, CDR2 YYDKDF (reference sequence). Trimming removed 0 bases at V and 6 bases at J, with 13 bases between. CDR3 length: 15 residues. CDR3 loop: CATSRDVQGADTQYF. CDR3 DNA sequence: TGTGCCACCAGCAGAGATGTACAGGGAGCGGATACGCAGTATTTT.

This rearrangement joins TRBV20-1 to TRBJ2-3, with 10 bases lining up with TRBD2. V shed 1 base, J shed 2 bases, and the junction held 6 bases outside the gene matches. This CDR3 has 16 amino acids. Germline CDR1 DFQATT, CDR2 SNEGSKA (reference sequence). CDR3: CSARGLAGAVTDTQYF. The CDR3 coding sequence is TGCAGTGCTAGAGGGCTAGCGGGGGCTGTCACAGATACGCAGTATTTT.

The genes are TRBV4-1 and TRBJ2-7, with no clear D. Trimming pared 0 bases from V and 3 bases from J, leaving 6 bases between. This CDR3 spans 13 amino acids. From germline, CDR1 is MGHRA and CDR2 YSYEKL. The CDR3 DNA is TGCGCCAGCAGCCAAGAGTGGGGCTACGAGCAGTACTTC. This codes for CASSQEWGYEQYF.

This clonotype was picked up a small number of times. The chain recombines TRBV4-1 with TRBJ2-1; a possible D gene is TRBD1 (5 bases). V was shortened by 4 bases and J by 0 bases, with 13 bases between the two germline ends. The CDR3 consists of 16 residues. Germline assignment: CDR1 MGHRA and CDR2 YSYEKL. The CDR3 spells CASSRPTVSSYNEQFF. Here the CDR3 DNA reads TGCGCCAGCAGCCGTCCGACAGTGAGCTCCTACAATGAGCAGTTCTTC.

The V gene is TRBV20-1, the J gene TRBJ2-2; D unclear. The germline V and J ends were trimmed by 2 bases and 3 bases, with 10 bases remaining between them. The germline CDR1 and CDR2 sequences are DFQATT and SNEGSKA (reference sequence). CDR3 length: 14 amino acids. The CDR3 coding sequence is TGCAGTGCTAGAAAGCATGGGTACACCGGGGAGCTGTTTTTT. Translated, it gives CSARKHGYTGELFF.

The V gene is TRBV7-2, the J gene TRBJ2-3; D may match TRBD1 or TRBD2 (5 bases each). This CDR3 spans 14 amino acids. Germline lookup yields CDR1 SGHTA and CDR2 FQGNSA. Trimming stripped 5 bases from V and 4 bases from J, with 13 bases between. CDR3 amino acids: CASSRDRNPDTQYF. The DNA of the CDR3 is TGTGCCAGCAGCAGGGACCGTAACCCAGATACGCAGTATTTT. The complete variable domain, with remaining parts taken from reference TRBV7-2 and TRBJ2-3, reads GAGVSQSPSNKVTEKGKDVELRCDPISGHTALYWYRQSLGQGLEFLIYFQGNSAPDKSGLPSDRFSAERTGGSVSTLTIQRTQQEDSAVYLCASSRDRNPDTQYFGPGTRLTVL.

The sample holds a few counts of this clonotype. This sequence joins TRBV20-1 and TRBJ2-3; TRBD2 matches at 10 bases. The ends lost 8 bases at V and 5 bases at J; junction bases unmatched: 7. This CDR3 spans 13 amino acids. Looked up from germline, CDR1 is DFQATT and CDR2 is SNEGSKA (reference sequence). The CDR3 loop is CSTQRGGEDTQYF. CDR3 sequence (DNA): TGCAGTACGCAGCGGGGGGGCGAAGATACGCAGTATTTT.

This rearrangement joins TRBV4-3 to TRBJ2-3; 7 positions match TRBD2. V shed 4 bases and J 2 bases; nucleotides not matched to a gene: 6. Per the germline V gene, CDR1 is LGHNA and CDR2 is YSLEER. This CDR3 is 15 amino acids long. The CDR3 coding sequence is TGCGCCAGCAGCCGCGCGGGGGACCCCACAGATACGCAGTATTTT. Translating it yields CASSRAGDPTDTQYF.

This chain uses TRBV10-3 with TRBJ1-1; 9 bases are a match to TRBD1. Germline CDR1 is ENHRY and CDR2 is SYGVKD. The CDR3 runs to 16 residues. The junction had 2 bases not matched to a gene; V was cut back by 0 bases and J by 0 bases. As DNA, the CDR3 is TGTGCCATCAGTGAGTCCGGGACAGGGATGAACACTGAAGCTTTCTTT. Translation: CAISESGTGMNTEAFF.

In this sample, this clonotype turned up a few times. The chain employs TRBV7-2 and TRBJ1-5; D is perhaps TRBD1 (5 bases). Germline V gene sequence: CDR1 SGHTA, CDR2 FQGNSA. The CDR3 sequence is 13 residues long. Trimming took off 6 bases at V and 8 bases at J, with 14 bases between the two ends. The CDR3 DNA is TGTGCCAGCAGTTACCACCAGGGTGAGCCCCAGCATTTT. It codes for CASSYHQGEPQHF.

In its sample, this clonotype was seen a few times. This sequence joins TRBV6-5 and TRBJ1-1, with 7 bases that match TRBD1. Germline trimming cut 7 bases from V and 5 bases from J; bases unmatched to any gene: 13. This CDR3 contains 15 residues. Germline CDR1 and CDR2: MNHEY and SVGAGI. The CDR3 loop reads CASMRVGRGRTEAFF. In DNA, the CDR3 is TGTGCCAGCATGCGGGTGGGGAGGGGGCGAACTGAAGCTTTCTTT.

V gene TRBV6-1 combines with J gene TRBJ2-1, with 7 bases aligning to TRBD1. Trimming at V came to 6 bases and at J to 5 bases, leaving 4 bases not matched to a gene. Germline CDR1 is MNHNS and CDR2 is SASEGT. The CDR3 is 13 amino acids. The CDR3 DNA sequence: TGTGCCAGCAGGCCGGGACAGAACAATGAGCAGTTCTTC. As protein: CASRPGQNNEQFF.

The sample holds a few counts of this clonotype. The rearrangement joins TRBV29-1 to TRBJ2-1, with 7 bases that match TRBD1. V shed 8 bases and J 4 bases; nucleotides not matched to a gene: 17. The CDR3 has 16 amino acids. Germline CDR1 and CDR2: SQVTM and ANQGSEA. CDR3 in DNA: TGCAGCCCCCACCTTCTAACAGGGGAAGCATACAATGAGCAGTTCTTC. This translates into CSPHLLTGEAYNEQFF.

This clonotype was observed a handful of times. The chain joins TRBV20-1 to TRBJ2-7, with D maybe TRBD2 (5 bases). The CDR3 covers 14 residues. Trimming removed 0 bases from V and 7 bases from J, with 16 bases in between. From germline, CDR1 is DFQATT and CDR2 SNEGSKA (reference sequence). The CDR3 loop is CSARDSGLTGEQYV. Written as DNA, the CDR3 is TGCAGTGCTAGAGATTCGGGCCTTACGGGGGAGCAGTACGTC.

The chain links TRBV6-1 to TRBJ2-7; either TRBD1 or TRBD2 may supply D (7 bases each). The germline gives CDR1 MNHNS, CDR2 SASEGT. The V gene lost 4 bases and the J gene lost 6 bases, with 19 bases spanning the gap. There are 15 residues in the CDR3. The CDR3, as DNA: TGTGCCAGCAGTGCCTGGGACAGTGGGGGGGGCGAGCAGTACGTC. Amino acid sequence: CASSAWDSGGGEQYV.

This clonotype was observed a handful of times. The rearrangement uses TRBV5-1 and TRBJ1-2; possible D gene TRBD1, 6 bases. CDR1 SGHRS and CDR2 YFSETQ come from the germline V gene. Trimming removed 0 bases from V and 6 bases from J, with 15 bases in between. This CDR3 contains 15 residues. The CDR3 is CASSLVAPGGDGYTF. Here the CDR3 DNA reads TGCGCCAGCAGCTTGGTAGCTCCGGGGGGCGATGGCTACACCTTC.